The 26 T cell receptor beta chains below come from one sample, sequenced in a study of cytomegalovirus exposure and HLA in healthy donors. PCR primers comprised 60 Vbeta and 13 Jbeta primers. Repertoires were generated with immunoSEQ multiplex PCR, while TCRdb's copy carries only in-frame clones and drops some. Its clone listing holds under 200,000 clones. Sequencing was carried out using PBMCs. The receptors stem from a man aged 25-40 years in good health and CMV-seronegative.

This rearrangement joins TRBV7-9 to TRBJ1-1; D possibly corresponds to TRBD1 (6 bases). This CDR3 region has 17 residues. The ends were cut back, 2 bases at V and 4 bases at J, with 20 bases in the middle. Germline V lookup: CDR1 SEHNR, CDR2 FQNEAQ (reference sequence). In nucleotides, the CDR3 is TGTGCCAGCAGCTTATTCGGGGGAGGGGGGGTGGCCACTGAAGCTTTCTTT. Translation: CASSLFGGGGVATEAFF.

CDR3 loop: CASSFLTGADTQYF. DNA of the CDR3: TGTGCCAGCAGCTTTTTGACAGGGGCAGATACGCAGTATTTT. This chain links TRBV5-4 with TRBJ2-3, with 8 bases that match TRBD1. Trimming cost V 2 bases and J 4 bases; bases outside gene matches: 3. Looked up from germline, CDR1 is SGHNT and CDR2 is YYREEE (reference sequence). The CDR3 is made up of 14 amino acids.

The gene calls are TRBV10-1 and TRBJ2-1; 7 bases are a match to TRBD2. The germline gives CDR1 WNHNN, CDR2 SYGVQD (reference sequence). The CDR3 is 17 amino acids. The trim removed 3 bases at V and 0 bases at J, leaving 8 bases unmatched. DNA for the CDR3: TGCGCCAGCAGTGACCGCAGCGGGGTGAGCTCCTACAATGAGCAGTTCTTC. Translating gives CASSDRSGVSSYNEQFF.

CDR3 sequence reads: CASSPGLAGLEQFF. CDR3 nucleotides: TGCGCCAGCAGTCCGGGACTAGCGGGTTTGGAGCAGTTCTTC. V gene TRBV5-1 combines with J gene TRBJ2-1; 12 nucleotides line up with TRBD2. The V segment lost 5 bases and the J segment 10 bases; nucleotides outside the gene matches: 7. Germline lookup yields CDR1 SGHRS and CDR2 YFSETQ. The CDR3 totals 14 residues.

The V and J genes are TRBV25-1 and TRBJ2-3; 12 bases align to TRBD1. Germline V gene sequence: CDR1 MGHDK, CDR2 SYGVNS. The length of the CDR3 is 14 residues. Trimming took 11 bases from V and 3 from J; bases not matched to a gene: 6. CDR3 in DNA: TGTGCCGGGACAGGGGGCAAATTTACAGATACGCAGTATTTT. Amino acid sequence: CAGTGGKFTDTQYF.

As regards this clone: One junction end disagrees with the germline gene, perhaps due to a read error. The chain couples TRBV7-2 to TRBJ2-7; 16 nucleotides align to TRBD2. The germline V gene has CDR1 SGHTA and CDR2 FQGNSA. This CDR3 has 17 amino acids. The CDR3 region has the DNA TGTGTCAGCAGCCATGGGACTAGCGGGGGGGCCATATACGAGCAGTACTTC. This codes for CVSSHGTSGGAIYEQYF.

The V gene is TRBV4-1, the J gene TRBJ1-2, with 7 positions matching TRBD1. V lost 4 bases, J lost 2 bases, and 25 bases stayed unmatched. This CDR3 comprises 21 residues. Germline V CDR1 and CDR2: MGHRA, YSYEKL. Written as DNA, the CDR3 is TGCGCCAGCAGCCTCTCCCCCCAGGGCGAAGTTGGGACAGACCTCAACTATGGCTACACCTTC. This sequence encodes CASSLSPQGEVGTDLNYGYTF.

The chain's CDR3 is CAISQRGGRTDTQYF. CDR3 DNA sequence: TGTGCCATCAGCCAGCGGGGGGGTAGGACAGATACGCAGTATTTT. The V call is TRBV10-3, the J call TRBJ2-3; 10 bases are shared with TRBD2. CDR1 and CDR2 (germline): ENHRY, SYGVKD. The V gene end was trimmed by 6 bases and the J gene end by 3 bases; junction bases not matched to a gene: 6. This CDR3 is built from 15 residues.

This chain's CDR3 is CASSSPDRLSSSTDTQYF. DNA for the CDR3: TGTGCCAGCAGCTCACCGGATCGACTGTCGTCTAGCACAGATACGCAGTATTTT. V gene TRBV7-9 combines with J gene TRBJ2-3; D remains unclear. Trimming removed 4 bases from V and 0 bases from J, with 20 bases in between. CDR3 length: 18 residues. Germline CDR1 is SEHNR and CDR2 is FQNEAQ (reference sequence).

Worth noting for this clone: A junction boundary mismatches the germline segment, possibly from a read error. The chain has TRBV7-8 and TRBJ2-7; a possible D gene is TRBD1 (6 bases). The CDR3 has 12 residues. In germline, CDR1 is SGHVS, CDR2 FQNEAQ. The chain's CDR3 is CASSPDRQVRVF. The CDR3 DNA follows: TGTGCCAGCAGCCCCGACCGACAGGTCAGAGTCTTC.

The V call is TRBV5-1, the J call TRBJ1-2; 10 positions match TRBD1. There are 16 residues in the CDR3. Germline trimming cut 3 bases from V and 8 bases from J; bases unmatched to any gene: 13. Germline V gene data show CDR1 as SGHRS and CDR2 as YFSETQ. This CDR3 reads CASSSPPGTGDRGYTF. In DNA form, the CDR3 reads TGCGCCAGCAGCTCCCCTCCGGGGACAGGGGACAGGGGCTACACCTTC.

The rearrangement uses TRBV29-1 and TRBJ2-2; D is perhaps TRBD2 (5 bases). Trimming took 1 base from V and 5 from J, leaving 20 bases between them. From germline, CDR1 is SQVTM and CDR2 ANQGSEA. The CDR3 loop spans 17 amino acids. CDR3 nucleotide sequence: TGCAGCGTTGAAGTTTCGCGGCGGAACCCGGGGACCGGGGAGCTGTTTTTT. This codes for CSVEVSRRNPGTGELFF.

This chain connects TRBV30 to TRBJ2-1, with 9 bases that match TRBD2. Looked up from germline, CDR1 is GTSNPN and CDR2 is SVGIG (reference sequence). J lost 0 bases, V lost 5 bases, and 23 bases had no gene match. The CDR3 sequence is 21 residues long. The CDR3 sequence: CAWGNLRGSGGTSTSYNEQFF. CDR3 nucleotides: TGTGCCTGGGGGAACCTTAGGGGTAGCGGGGGTACATCTACCTCCTACAATGAGCAGTTCTTC.

The rearrangement uses TRBV19 and TRBJ2-3, with a possible D match to TRBD2 (6 bases). In germline, CDR1 is LNHDA, CDR2 SQIVND (reference sequence). The CDR3 totals 16 residues. Between the trimmed V and J ends, which lost 4 bases and 5 bases, there was a span of 19 bases. CDR3 sequence (DNA): TGTGCCAGTAGTAACCTCGGGCGGGGAAAGGGAGATACGCAGTATTTT. This sequence encodes CASSNLGRGKGDTQYF.

The chain has TRBV7-9 and TRBJ1-1, with 8 nucleotides matching TRBD1. The CDR3 contains 16 residues. The germline V gene has CDR1 SEHNR and CDR2 FQNEAQ (reference sequence). Trimming cost V 0 bases and J 0 bases; bases outside gene matches: 3. In nucleotides, the CDR3 is TGTGCCAGCAGCTTAGCCGCAGGGGGCATGAACACTGAAGCTTTCTTT. It encodes CASSLAAGGMNTEAFF. Supplemented by reference TRBV7-9 and TRBJ1-1, the full variable domain reads DTGVSQNPRHKITKRGQNVTFRCDPISEHNRLYWYRQTLGQGPEFLTYFQNEAQLEKSRLLSDRFSAERPKGSFSTLEIQRTEQGDSAMYLCASSLAAGGMNTEAFFGQGTRLTVV.

The chain has TRBV7-7 and TRBJ2-2; D is perhaps TRBD1 (6 bases). Trimming cost V 5 bases and J 0 bases, with 13 bases left between them. CDR3 length: 16 residues. Germline V gives CDR1 SSHAT, CDR2 FNYEAQ (reference sequence). CDR3 sequence: CASSPRQGTNTGELFF. CDR3 bases: TGTGCCAGCAGCCCCCGCCAGGGGACGAACACCGGGGAGCTGTTTTTT.

This chain uses TRBV10-3 with TRBJ1-6, with 8 bases fitting TRBD1. The CDR3 runs 14 residues. Per germline, CDR1 ENHRY and CDR2 SYGVKD. J lost 10 bases, V lost 10 bases, and 12 bases had no gene match. Here the CDR3 DNA reads TGTGCCACGGTACCTCGGACAGGGATCTCACCCCTCCACTTT. Translation: CATVPRTGISPLHF.

CDR3 nucleotides: TGTGCCAGCAGCTTAGATATAGGGGGCGAGTTTGGCTACACCTTC. Encoded protein: CASSLDIGGEFGYTF. The gene calls are TRBV7-2 and TRBJ1-2, with 7 nucleotides matching TRBD1. V gave up 1 base and J gave up 7 bases; unmatched junction bases: 9. Germline V gene lookup returns CDR1 SGHTA and CDR2 FQGNSA. The CDR3 loop spans 15 amino acids.

The chain joins TRBV25-1 to TRBJ1-1; tentative D call: TRBD1 (5 bases). Germline CDR1 is MGHDK and CDR2 is SYGVNS. Trimming shortened V by 2 bases and J by 5 bases, and 12 bases separated the two germline ends. The CDR3 has 14 amino acids. CDR3 sequence (DNA): TGTGCCAGCAGTGAAGGAGGGGCGAGGACTGAAGCTTTCTTT. This codes for CASSEGGARTEAFF.

The chain carries TRBV14 and TRBJ1-2; D may be TRBD1 (6 bases). Per the germline V gene, CDR1 is SGHDN and CDR2 is FVKESK. The V and J ends lost 4 bases and 7 bases respectively, with 22 bases between them. CDR3 size: 16 residues. For the CDR3, the DNA is TGTGCCAGCAGCCCCAAGGGGACAAACCTACGGGGTGGCTACACCTTC. It translates to CASSPKGTNLRGGYTF.

The genes are TRBV10-3 and TRBJ2-7; 7 nucleotides line up with TRBD1. CDR3 length: 16 amino acids. With V trimmed by 3 bases and J by 0 bases, 8 bases remained unmatched. The germline gives CDR1 ENHRY, CDR2 SYGVKD. CDR3 amino acids: CAISDSARGSSYEQYF. In DNA, the CDR3 is TGTGCCATCAGTGATTCGGCCAGGGGGAGCTCCTACGAGCAGTACTTC.

The chain is built from TRBV21-1 and TRBJ2-5; TRBD1, as called in the table, went unchecked against the DNA. The J call may be in error: the DNA end matches TRBJ2-7 better. TRBV21-1 is termed a pseudogene. The CDR3 totals 13 residues. CDR3 amino acids: CARAYRETYEQYF. The CDR3 nucleotides are TGTGCCAGGGCCTACAGGGAGACCTACGAGCAGTACTTC.

The chain has TRBV7-3 and TRBJ2-2, with 7 bases matching TRBD1. Germline V gene data show CDR1 as SGHTA and CDR2 as FQGTGA. With 4 bases clipped from V and 5 bases from J, the junction kept 7 bases outside the gene matches. This CDR3 region has 15 residues. CDR3 bases: TGTGCCAGCAGCTCGGCAGGGGGTCGTACCGGGGAGCTGTTTTTT. Its protein product is CASSSAGGRTGELFF. The full variable domain, completed using reference TRBV7-3 and TRBJ2-2, is GAGVSQTPSNKVTEKGKYVELRCDPISGHTALYWYRQSLGQGPEFLIYFQGTGAADDSGLPNDRFFAVRPEGSVSTLKIQRTERGDSAVYLCASSSAGGRTGELFFGEGSRLTVL.

This rearrangement joins TRBV11-3 to TRBJ1-4, with 9 bases that match TRBD1. CDR3 length: 20 residues. The junction had 12 bases not matched to a gene; V was cut back by 1 base and J by 0 bases. From germline, CDR1 is SGHNT and CDR2 YENEEA. The CDR3 spells CASSLGLPGQGSSTNEKLFF. CDR3 DNA sequence: TGTGCCAGCAGCTTAGGACTTCCGGGACAGGGATCATCAACTAATGAAAAACTGTTTTTT.

For this clone: The same CDR3 arises from other DNA sequences in this sample as well. The chain is built from TRBV13 and TRBJ2-3; no reliable D call. CDR1 and CDR2 from the germline V gene are PRHDT and FYEKMQ (reference sequence). The CDR3 length is 11 residues. The V gene lost 4 bases and the J gene lost 10 bases, with 9 bases spanning the gap. DNA for the CDR3: TGTGCCAGCAGCTCCTCCTCCCCGCAGTATTTT. It codes for CASSSSSPQYF.

The chain carries TRBV2 and TRBJ1-5, with D hard to call. Germline V gene lookup returns CDR1 SNHLY and CDR2 FYNNEI. V was clipped by 3 bases and J by 3 bases, with 9 bases between them. The CDR3 is made up of 14 amino acids. CDR3 loop: CASSEGRHNQPQHF. CDR3 sequence (DNA): TGTGCCAGCAGTGAGGGTAGACACAATCAGCCCCAGCATTTT.